This TCR beta chain appears in the sequencing data of a study of blood T cell repertoires in COVID-19. Study background: From the United States, Italy and Spain came samples of acute and convalescent COVID-19. The analysed material was cDNA or gDNA that came from T cells, B-cell-depleted T cells, or PBMCs.

Some clones are missing from TCRdb's copy, which holds only in-frame ones; the method was immunoSEQ multiplex PCR. The table records around 46,000 clones, 87% of them present only once. The material sequenced was peripheral blood. This clonotype originated in a human donor in a cohort sampled during active COVID-19.

Here the CDR3 DNA reads TGCGCCAGCAGCCACATGGCGGGGTCTAGCAATCAGCCCCAGCATTTT. Residues: CASSHMAGSSNQPQHF. The V and J genes are TRBV4-1 and TRBJ1-5; D is ambiguous. With 3 bases removed from V and 0 bases from J, the gap between germline ends came to 12 bases. The CDR3 covers 16 residues. CDR1 is MGHRA, CDR2 YSYEKL, per germline.